This record looks at one T cell receptor beta chain sequence and its context. Prior autoimmune disease or systemic immunosuppression barred patients. Baseline was the first blood sampling point, followed by cycle 4 day 1 and cycle 7 day 1. This entry is derived from a study of OX40 agonist ivuxolimab in advanced cancers. Study information: While on treatment, patients had intravenous ivuxolimab at 0.01 to 10 mg/kg every 2 weeks.

The method was immunoSEQ multiplex PCR; TCRdb's version includes in-frame clones alone and lacks a portion of them. The repertoire has about 83,000 clones, approximately 88% of them found once; the top ten carry under 8%. The specimen was CD4+ or CD8+ T cells sorted from blood, collected in a trial of the OX40 agonist ivuxolimab. The sequence derives from an adult with an advanced solid tumor such as melanoma, head and neck, liver or kidney cancer.

The CDR3 sequence is CASSQGQSTDTQYF. Here the CDR3 DNA reads TGTGCCAGCAGCCAAGGACAGAGCACAGATACGCAGTATTTT. The chain recombines TRBV7-2 with TRBJ2-3; possibly TRBD1 for D (6 bases). The CDR3 is 14 amino acids. The germline gives CDR1 SGHTA, CDR2 FQGNSA. The V end lost 5 bases, the J end lost 0 bases, and 9 bases lay between the germline ends.